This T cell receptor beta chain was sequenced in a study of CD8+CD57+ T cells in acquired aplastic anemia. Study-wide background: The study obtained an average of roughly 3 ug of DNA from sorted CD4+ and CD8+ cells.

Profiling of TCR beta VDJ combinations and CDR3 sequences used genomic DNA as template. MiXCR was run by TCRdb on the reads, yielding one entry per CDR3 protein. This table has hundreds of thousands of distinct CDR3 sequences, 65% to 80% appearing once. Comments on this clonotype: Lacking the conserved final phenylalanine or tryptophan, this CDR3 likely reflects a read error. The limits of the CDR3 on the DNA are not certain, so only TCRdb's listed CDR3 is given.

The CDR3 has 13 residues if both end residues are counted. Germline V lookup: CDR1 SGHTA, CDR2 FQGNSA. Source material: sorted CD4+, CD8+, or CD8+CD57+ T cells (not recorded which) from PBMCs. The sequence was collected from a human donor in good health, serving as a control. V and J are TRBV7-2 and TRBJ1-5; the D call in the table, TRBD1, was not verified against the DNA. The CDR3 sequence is CASSLQGCARHSY.